The following is a T cell receptor (beta chain) sequence with its context. The target antigen is unknown. One entry per CDR3 protein, called by TCRdb with MiXCR from the 5' RACE reads. Of about 220,000 distinct CDR3 sequences listed, around 19% are singletons. The sample originates from a study of CD8 T cells in ankylosing spondylitis. Study outcomes and limitations: Disease-linked clones were CD8+ and relatively rare in peripheral blood. Matched synovial fluid from ankylosing spondylitis patients was reported to be enriched for disease-linked clones. What seemed typical of ankylosing spondylitis blood was a TCR beta motif built from eight highly homologous variants.

CDR3 length equals 16 residues. Germline lookup yields CDR1 SGHRS and CDR2 YFSETQ. V shed 1 base, J shed 0 bases, and the junction held 4 bases outside the gene matches. The V call is TRBV5-1, the J call TRBJ1-1; 9 bases line up with TRBD1. The sequenced sample consisted of blood, either unsorted or a sorted T cell fraction (not recorded which). The TCR originated in a male donor with ankylosing spondylitis. CDR3 nucleotide sequence: TGCGCCAGCAGCTTGTCTGGGACAGGGTTGAACACTGAAGCTTTCTTT. Its translation is CASSLSGTGLNTEAFF.